This paragraph covers one T cell receptor beta chain sequence. This CDR3 spans 18 amino acids. With 5 bases removed from V and 7 bases from J, the gap between germline ends came to 27 bases. Germline values: CDR1 SGHTA, CDR2 FQGNSA. This sample was taken from a study of blood T cell repertoires in COVID-19. The repertoire was sequenced with immunoSEQ multiplex PCR; TCRdb's copy has only in-frame clones and lacks some. The top ten clones hold approximately 25% of a sample with under 100,000 clones, roughly 80% of them seen once. This clonotype was obtained from a man older than 75 with active or convalescent COVID-19. This chain connects TRBV7-2 to TRBJ1-5; D is possibly TRBD1 (6 bases). Sequenced material: peripheral blood. The CDR3 spells CASSAQGRQKGIGQPQHF. The CDR3 coding sequence is TGTGCCAGCAGCGCACAGGGCCGTCAAAAGGGCATTGGGCAGCCCCAGCATTTT.